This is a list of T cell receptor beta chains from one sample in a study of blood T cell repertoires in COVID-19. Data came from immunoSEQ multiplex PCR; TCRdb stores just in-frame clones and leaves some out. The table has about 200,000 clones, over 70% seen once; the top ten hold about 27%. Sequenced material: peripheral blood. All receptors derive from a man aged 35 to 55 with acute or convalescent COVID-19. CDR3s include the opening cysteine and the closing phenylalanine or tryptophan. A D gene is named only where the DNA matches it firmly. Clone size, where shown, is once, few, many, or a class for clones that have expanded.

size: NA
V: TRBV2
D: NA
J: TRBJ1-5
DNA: TGTGCCAGCGAGGGTAGCAATCAGCCCCAGCATTTT
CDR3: CASEGSNQPQHF

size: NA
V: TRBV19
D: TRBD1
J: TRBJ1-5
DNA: TGTGCCAGTAGTACCCACAGGGGCGGCAATCAGCCCCAGCATTTT
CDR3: CASSTHRGGNQPQHF

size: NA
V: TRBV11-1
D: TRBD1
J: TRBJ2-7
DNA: TGTGCCAGCACCATGACAGGGATCAGTGGTGGCTACGAGCAGTACTTC
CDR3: CASTMTGISGGYEQYF

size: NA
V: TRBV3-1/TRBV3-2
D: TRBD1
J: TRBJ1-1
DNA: TGTGCCAGCAGCCACCGGGACAGGGGTTCTGAAGCTTTCTTT
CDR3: CASSHRDRGSEAFF

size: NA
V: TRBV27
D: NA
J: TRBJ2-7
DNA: TGTGCCAGCAGTTTAAAGGGGGGGCGTGGGAACGAGCAGTACTTC
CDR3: CASSLKGGRGNEQYF

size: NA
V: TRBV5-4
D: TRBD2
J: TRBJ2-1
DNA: TGTGCCAGCAGCTTCGGCAAATTCTCTAGCGGGATGTCCTCCTACAATGAGCAGTTCTTC
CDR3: CASSFGKFSSGMSSYNEQFF

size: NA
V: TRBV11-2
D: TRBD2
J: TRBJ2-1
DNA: TGTGCCAGCAGCTTACGGGCCTGGGGCGGGAGTCCCAGTGAGCAGTTCTTC
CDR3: CASSLRAWGGSPSEQFF

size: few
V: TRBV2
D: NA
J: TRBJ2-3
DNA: TGTGCCAGCAGTGATAGCGGAACAGATACGCAGTATTTT
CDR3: CASSDSGTDTQYF

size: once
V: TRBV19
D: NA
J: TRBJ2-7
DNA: TGTGCCAGTAGTATCGGGCTAGCGCCAACCTACGAGCAGTACTTC
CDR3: CASSIGLAPTYEQYF

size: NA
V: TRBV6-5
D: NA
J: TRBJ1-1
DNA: TGTGCCAGCAGTTACGAAACAGGGAACACTGAAGCTTTCTTT
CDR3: CASSYETGNTEAFF

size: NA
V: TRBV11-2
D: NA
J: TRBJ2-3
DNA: TGTGCCAGCAGCCCCCGACGGGGGAGCACAGATACGCAGTATTTT
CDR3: CASSPRRGSTDTQYF

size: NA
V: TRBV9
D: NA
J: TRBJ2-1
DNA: TGTGCCAGCAGCCCCACCCCCGCCGGGGATGAGCAGTTCTTC
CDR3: CASSPTPAGDEQFF

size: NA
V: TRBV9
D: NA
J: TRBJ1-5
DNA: TGTGCCAGCAGCGTAGCAGGGGTCTATCAGCCCCAGCATTTT
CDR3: CASSVAGVYQPQHF

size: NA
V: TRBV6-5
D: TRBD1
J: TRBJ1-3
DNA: TGTGCCAGCGGTACGGACAGGAGCTCTGGAAACACCATATATTTT
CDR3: CASGTDRSSGNTIYF

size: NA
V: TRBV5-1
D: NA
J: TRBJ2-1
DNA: TGCGCCAGCAGCCTCAACCACTACGCAACCAATGAGCAGTTCTTC
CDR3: CASSLNHYATNEQFF

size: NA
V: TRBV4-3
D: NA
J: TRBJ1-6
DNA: TGCGCCAGCAGCCAAGACGGGGGGGGCCAAATTCCCCTCCACTTT
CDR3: CASSQDGGGQIPLHF

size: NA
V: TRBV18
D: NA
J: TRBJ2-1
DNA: TGTGCCAGCTCACCTTCGGTAGATAGGGGCGGTGAGCAGTTCTTC
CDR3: CASSPSVDRGGEQFF

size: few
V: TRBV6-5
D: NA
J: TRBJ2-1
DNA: TGTGCCAGCAGGGCGCGGTATTTTGACAATGAGCAGTTCTTC
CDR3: CASRARYFDNEQFF

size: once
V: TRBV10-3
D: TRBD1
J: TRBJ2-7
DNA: TGTGCCATCAGCCAGCAGGGGGCGGGCGAGCAGTACTTC
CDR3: CAISQQGAGEQYF

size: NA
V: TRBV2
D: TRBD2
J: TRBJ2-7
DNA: TGTGCCAGCAGTGAAGCGGCGGGACTAGCGGGACTCACCTACGAGCAGTACTTC
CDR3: CASSEAAGLAGLTYEQYF

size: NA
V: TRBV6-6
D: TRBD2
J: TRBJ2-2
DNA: TGTGCCAGCAGTCTTGGACTAGCGGGAGTAGTAGAGGCCGGGGAGCTGTTTTTT
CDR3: CASSLGLAGVVEAGELFF

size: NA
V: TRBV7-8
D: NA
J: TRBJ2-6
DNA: TGTGCCAGCAGCTCGGGCCTAACAGGGAACGCTCGTGGGGCCAACGTCCTGACTTTC
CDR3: CASSSGLTGNARGANVLTF

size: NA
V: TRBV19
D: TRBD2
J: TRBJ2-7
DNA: TGTGCCAGTAGTACTAGCGGATTCTCCTACGAGCAGTACTTC
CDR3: CASSTSGFSYEQYF

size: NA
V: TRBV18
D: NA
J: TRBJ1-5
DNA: TGTGCCAGCTCACCACCGACACACAGTAGCAATCAGCCCCAGCATTTT
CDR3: CASSPPTHSSNQPQHF

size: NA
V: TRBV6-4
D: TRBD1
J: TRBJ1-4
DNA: TGTGCCAGCAGCCATGGACAGGACCCAACTAATGAAAAACTGTTTTTT
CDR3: CASSHGQDPTNEKLFF

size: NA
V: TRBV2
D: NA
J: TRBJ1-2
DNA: TGTGCCAGCAGTGAAGCGCTTCGGAGTACCTCCTATGGCTACACCTTC
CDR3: CASSEALRSTSYGYTF

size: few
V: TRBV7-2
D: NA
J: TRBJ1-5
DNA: TGTGCCAGCAGCTCTCAGCCGGAGGGTCCCCAGCCCCAGCATTTT
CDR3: CASSSQPEGPQPQHF

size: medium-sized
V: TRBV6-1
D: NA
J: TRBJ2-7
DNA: TGTGCCAGCAGTGAAGGGGAGCGGGCAGAGCAGTACTTC
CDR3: CASSEGERAEQYF